The 5 T cell receptor beta chains given below trace back to one sample, sequenced in a study of OX40 agonist ivuxolimab in advanced cancers. The protocol was immunoSEQ multiplex PCR, while the TCRdb copy is restricted to in-frame clones and leaves out a portion. The data show roughly 100,000 clones, about 96% seen once. The material sequenced was CD4+ or CD8+ T cells sorted from blood, taken in a trial of the OX40 agonist ivuxolimab. The receptors were gathered from an adult with an advanced solid tumor such as melanoma, head and neck, liver or kidney cancer.

The V and J genes are TRBV10-2 and TRBJ2-2; weak D call: TRBD1 (5 bases). The CDR3 runs 14 residues. With 8 bases removed from V and 4 bases from J, the gap between germline ends came to 14 bases. From germline, CDR1 is WSHSY and CDR2 SAAADI. This chain's CDR3 is CASRADSPTGELFF. The DNA of the CDR3 is TGCGCCAGCCGAGCCGACAGCCCCACCGGGGAGCTGTTTTTT.

The V and J genes are TRBV11-2 and TRBJ2-2; D gene uncertain. V gave up 5 bases and J gave up 8 bases, with 9 bases separating them. The V gene's germline CDR1 is SGHAT and CDR2 FQNNGV. The CDR3 covers 12 residues. CDR3 loop: CASSIRRGELFF. DNA of the CDR3: TGTGCCAGCAGCATAAGACGTGGGGAGCTGTTTTTT. The full variable domain, rest sourced from reference TRBV11-2 and TRBJ2-2, is EAGVAQSPRYKIIEKRQSVAFWCNPISGHATLYWYQQILGQGPKLLIQFQNNGVVDDSQLPKDRFSAERLKGVDSTLKIQPAKLEDSAVYLCASSIRRGELFFGEGSRLTVL.

The rearrangement uses TRBV28 and TRBJ1-4; D is unresolved. This CDR3 has 14 residues. The V and J ends lost 6 bases and 0 bases respectively, with 8 bases between them. Looked up from germline, CDR1 is MDHEN and CDR2 is SYDVKM. Written as DNA, the CDR3 is TGTGCCAGCAGCCCGGGTTCAACTAATGAAAAACTGTTTTTT. Its protein product is CASSPGSTNEKLFF.

The gene calls are TRBV1 and TRBJ1-5; TRBD1, the table's D call, was not compared with the DNA. TRBV1 is classified as a pseudogene. The CDR3 covers 16 residues. CDR3 nucleotide sequence: TGCACCAGCAGCCAAGAAGACAAGTATAGCAATCAGCCCCAGCATTTT. Translating gives CTSSQEDKYSNQPQHF.

The chain joins TRBV28 to TRBJ2-1; no clear D gene. CDR1 is MDHEN, CDR2 SYDVKM, per germline. V gave up 3 bases and J gave up 2 bases, with 2 bases separating them. This CDR3 spans 12 amino acids. For the CDR3, the DNA is TGTGCCAGCAGTTTCCCCTACAATGAGCAGTTCTTC. Translation: CASSFPYNEQFF.